These T cell receptor beta chains were read from a single sample in a study of cytomegalovirus exposure and HLA in healthy donors. Measured with immunoSEQ multiplex PCR; TCRdb has only the in-frame clones, and not every one. This sample has about 120,000 clones; roughly 83% occur once, and the top ten carry about 5.3%. Specimen: PBMCs. These receptors all come from a man younger than 30 in good health and CMV-seronegative. Both conserved end residues are part of each CDR3. The order of the fields is J gene, clone size, V gene, D gene, CDR3 DNA, CDR3 protein. A D gene is named only where the DNA matches it firmly. A clone size is listed for some rows: how often the clone was seen (once, few, many), or a class if it is expanded.

TRBJ2-1,NA,TRBV5-1,NA,TGCGCCAGCAGCCCCGGGGTTACGTACAATGAGCAGTTCTTC,CASSPGVTYNEQFF
TRBJ1-2,NA,TRBV19,NA,TGTGCCAGTAGTATCCCAGGGATCTATGGCTACACCTTC,CASSIPGIYGYTF
TRBJ1-1,NA,TRBV5-4,NA,TGTGCCAGCAGCTCGGAGCTGAACACTGAAGCTTTCTTT,CASSSELNTEAFF
TRBJ2-7,few,TRBV2,NA,TGTGCCAGCAGTGGACTCGAGCAGTACTTC,CASSGLEQYF
TRBJ1-5,NA,TRBV15,NA,TGTGCCACCAGCAGGACTGCAGGGCAGGGAAGTAAGCCCCAGCATTTT,CATSRTAGQGSKPQHF
TRBJ1-3,NA,TRBV5-1,NA,TGCGCCAGCAGCTTGGGGGCCAACGCAGGAATTCAAGGAAACACCATATATTTT,CASSLGANAGIQGNTIYF
TRBJ2-7,NA,TRBV6-1,TRBD2,TGTGCCAGCAGTGAACCCCAGCGACTAGCGGCCTACGAGCAGTACTTC,CASSEPQRLAAYEQYF
TRBJ2-4,NA,TRBV19,NA,TGTGCCAGTGCCCCACCCTTACAGGGTGACAAAAACATTCAGTACTTC,CASAPPLQGDKNIQYF
TRBJ1-4,NA,TRBV30,NA,TGTGCCTGGAGTGTACGCAGGGCTTCAAATGAAAAACTGTTTTTT,CAWSVRRASNEKLFF
TRBJ1-2,NA,TRBV27,NA,TGTGCCAGCAGCCTCGCAGGATTACCCAATCCGGCACCTTACACCTTC,CASSLAGLPNPAPYTF
TRBJ1-2,NA,TRBV5-5,TRBD1,TGTGCCAGCAGCTGGACAGGGGACTATGGCTACACCTTC,CASSWTGDYGYTF
TRBJ2-7,NA,TRBV11-2,NA,TGTGCCAGCAGCTTGCCTGTGGCGGCGGGGGCCCCCCCCGAGCAGTACTTC,CASSLPVAAGAPPEQYF
TRBJ1-2,NA,TRBV30,TRBD1,TGTGCCTGGAGCGCAGGGACAGGGGAAGGCTACACCTTC,CAWSAGTGEGYTF
TRBJ2-7,NA,TRBV6-5,TRBD1,TGTGCCAGCAGTTACTTCGGTCAGGGGACAGGCTACGAGCAGTACTTC,CASSYFGQGTGYEQYF
TRBJ2-5,NA,TRBV29-1,TRBD2,TGCAGCGTTGATCTAGCGGGACAGCGGGGGGGAGAGACCCAGTACTTC,CSVDLAGQRGGETQYF
TRBJ2-6,NA,TRBV18,NA,TGTGCCAGCTCACCGCCATCCGGCGGGGTGGATAACTCTGGGGCCAACGTCCTGACTTTC,CASSPPSGGVDNSGANVLTF
TRBJ1-4,NA,TRBV30,TRBD1,TGTGCCTGGAGTGCTGGACAGGGGGCGAGAGGGGAAAAACTGTTTTTT,CAWSAGQGARGEKLFF
TRBJ2-7,NA,TRBV19,NA,TGTGCCAGTAGTATAGTCCCCGGCTACGAGCAGTACTTC,CASSIVPGYEQYF
TRBJ2-7,NA,TRBV6-6,NA,TGTGCCAGCAGTCAGGGGCCCTACGAGCAGTACTTC,CASSQGPYEQYF
TRBJ1-2,medium-sized,TRBV6-1,NA,TGTGCCAGCAGTGAATACGACTGGGCAGGGAGGAGCGGCTACACCTTC,CASSEYDWAGRSGYTF
TRBJ1-1,NA,TRBV30,NA,TGTGCCTGGAGTCTAAGTAGCACTGAAGCTTTCTTT,CAWSLSSTEAFF
TRBJ2-7,NA,TRBV5-1,NA,TGCGCCAGCAGCTGGGGCGGCGTCGCCTACGAGCAGTACTTC,CASSWGGVAYEQYF
TRBJ2-7,NA,TRBV7-9,NA,TGTGCCAGCAGCTTTGACAGCTCCTACGAGCAGTACTTC,CASSFDSSYEQYF
TRBJ1-2,many,TRBV25-1,NA,TGTGCCAGCAGTGAGGGGAGGAGCCCCTCTAGGGGCTACACCTTC,CASSEGRSPSRGYTF
TRBJ2-7,NA,TRBV7-2,NA,TGTGCCAGCAGCCCTGGGGCGTCTCGGGAGCAGTACTTC,CASSPGASREQYF
TRBJ2-5,NA,TRBV5-1,TRBD2,TGCGCCAGCAGCCTGGGACTAGCGGGAGGTCGTGGAGGGACCCAGTACTTC,CASSLGLAGGRGGTQYF
TRBJ2-1,NA,TRBV6-1,TRBD1,TGTGCCAGCACCCTTGGACAGGGCGAGAATGAGCAGTTCTTC,CASTLGQGENEQFF
TRBJ2-7,NA,TRBV29-1,NA,TGCAGCGTGATAATGACATACGAGCAGTACTTC,CSVIMTYEQYF
TRBJ1-3,NA,TRBV6-5,TRBD1,TGTGCCAGCAGGCGGACAGGGAACGGTGGAAACACCATATATTTT,CASRRTGNGGNTIYF
TRBJ1-2,NA,TRBV5-1,TRBD1,TGCGCCAGCAGCTTGGAAGGGGGCGCCAACTATGGCTACACCTTC,CASSLEGGANYGYTF
TRBJ2-2,NA,TRBV4-1,TRBD2,TGCGCCAGCAGCCAAGATCCTAGCGGGGGGTATAACACCGGGGAGCTGTTTTTT,CASSQDPSGGYNTGELFF
TRBJ2-5,NA,TRBV5-4,NA,TGTGCCAGCAGCTCCGGACTGGAGACCCAGTACTTC,CASSSGLETQYF
TRBJ2-3,NA,TRBV5-1,NA,TGCGCCAGCAGCTTGCGCGGTAGCTTTTCTTCAGATACGCAGTATTTT,CASSLRGSFSSDTQYF
TRBJ2-2,NA,TRBV2,TRBD1,TGTGCCAGCAGTCCGGACACAACAGGGGTATTGCCCGGGGAGCTGTTTTTT,CASSPDTTGVLPGELFF
TRBJ2-3,NA,TRBV6-1,TRBD2,TGTGCCAGCAGTGAAGCGCAAGCGGGAGCAGATACGCAGTATTTT,CASSEAQAGADTQYF
TRBJ1-1,once,TRBV5-1,NA,TGCGCCAGCAGCCTAGAGACGGGGAACACTGAAGCTTTCTTT,CASSLETGNTEAFF
TRBJ2-7,once,TRBV21-1,NA,TGTGCCAGCACCACCAACGGGGACACGGCCTCCTACGAGCAGTACTTC,CASTTNGDTASYEQYF
TRBJ2-2,NA,TRBV19,NA,TGTGCCAGTAGTATGCGACAGGACACCGGGGAGCTGTTTTTT,CASSMRQDTGELFF
TRBJ1-2,once,TRBV6-1,NA,TGTGCCAGCAGACACACATCAAACTATGGCTACACCTTC,CASRHTSNYGYTF
TRBJ1-5,NA,TRBV6-5,NA,TGTGCCAGCAGTGCCATAGGACAGAGCAATCAGCCCCAGCATTTT,CASSAIGQSNQPQHF
TRBJ2-2,once,TRBV10-2,TRBD2,TGCGCCAGCAGGGGGACTAAGAACACCGGGGAGCTGTTTTTT,CASRGTKNTGELFF
TRBJ2-3,NA,TRBV6-1,TRBD1,TGTGCCAGCAGACAGGGGGGAACAGATACGCAGTATTTT,CASRQGGTDTQYF
TRBJ1-1,NA,TRBV5-1,NA,TGCGCCAGCAGCTTTTGGGGGGTTAGCGGCACTGAAGCTTTCTTT,CASSFWGVSGTEAFF
TRBJ1-5,NA,TRBV27,NA,TGTGCCAGCAGTTTTGCCACAGCTAGCAATCAGCCCCAGCATTTT,CASSFATASNQPQHF
TRBJ2-1,NA,TRBV6-1,NA,TGTGCCAGCAGTGGGTTTGGCGGAAACTCCTACAATGAGCAGTTCTTC,CASSGFGGNSYNEQFF
TRBJ2-5,few,TRBV2,NA,TGTGCCAGCAGTGGCGGGACTCAAGAGACCCAGTACTTC,CASSGGTQETQYF